The 30 T cell receptor beta chains below come from one sample, sequenced in a study of molecular identifiers for immune sequencing clone quantification. TCRdb fed the PCR reads into MiXCR, producing one record per CDR3 protein. The sample consists of more than 250,000 distinct CDR3 sequences, about a fifth of them appearing once. Source material: naive CD8+ T cells from blood, with Jurkat cell RNA spiked in. The subset here: FACS-sorted CD8+CD4-CCR7+CD45RA+ naive T cells. These receptors originate from a human donor in good health. Some libraries in this study had Jurkat cell RNA spiked in.

This clonotype was seen a few times. V gene TRBV2 combines with J gene TRBJ1-5, with D possibly matching TRBD1 (6 bases). V was pared by 5 bases and J by 0 bases, with 11 bases between. The CDR3 sequence is 15 residues long. The germline CDR1 and CDR2 sequences are SNHLY and FYNNEI. CDR3 residues: CASSTGQNSNQPQHF. The CDR3, as DNA: TGTGCCAGCAGTACGGGACAAAATAGCAATCAGCCCCAGCATTTT.

This clonotype was counted many times. The rearrangement links TRBV13 to TRBJ2-2, with D hard to call. V lost 2 bases and J 6 bases, leaving 13 bases between the germline ends. This CDR3 is built from 15 residues. The germline V gene encodes CDR1 PRHDT and CDR2 FYEKMQ (reference sequence). CDR3 amino acids: CASSLTSVGSGELFF. The CDR3 region has the DNA TGTGCCAGCAGCTTAACATCCGTCGGGTCCGGGGAGCTGTTTTTT. The full variable domain, rest sourced from reference TRBV13 and TRBJ2-2, is AAGVIQSPRHLIKEKRETATLKCYPIPRHDTVYWYQQGPGQDPQFLISFYEKMQSDKGSIPDRFSAQQFSDYHSELNMSSLELGDSALYFCASSLTSVGSGELFFGEGSRLTVL.

This clonotype was detected many times. This chain joins TRBV6-5 and TRBJ2-7; no definite D call. V was clipped by 7 bases and J by 2 bases, with 12 bases between them. The CDR3 loop spans 13 amino acids. Germline V gives CDR1 MNHEY, CDR2 SVGAGI. As DNA, the CDR3 is TGTGCCAGCAATCCGGGTTCGGCCTACGAGCAGTACTTC. It is translated as CASNPGSAYEQYF.

Of note for this clonotype: A read error may explain this, as a much larger clone is one base away. V gene TRBV7-9 combines with J gene TRBJ2-7; 9 bases map to TRBD1. J gave up 1 base and V 5 bases, and 15 bases lay outside the gene matches. CDR1 SEHNR and CDR2 FQNEAQ come from the germline V gene (reference sequence). The CDR3 runs 18 residues. The CDR3 here is CASSPTRPLGTGSYEQYF. For the CDR3, the DNA is TGTGCCAGCAGCCCTACGCGCCCACTGGGGACAGGGTCCTACGAGCAGTACTTC.

Points on this clonotype: A much larger clone is a single base away; this may be a read error. The chain has TRBV4-1 and TRBJ2-7; 8 bases line up with TRBD1. This CDR3 spans 16 amino acids. Trimming removed 4 bases from V and 7 bases from J; junction bases left unmatched: 15. Germline lookup yields CDR1 MGHRA and CDR2 YSYEKL. The CDR3 DNA follows: TGCGCCAGCAGCCGAAAGGAGACGGCGACAGGGGATGAGCAGTACTTC. This translates into CASSRKETATGDEQYF.

V and J are TRBV12-3 or TRBV12-4 and TRBJ1-5; 10 bases line up with TRBD1. This CDR3 has 16 residues. After removal of 6 bases from V and 3 bases from J, the junction contained 8 bases not matched to a gene. CDR3 in DNA: TGTGCCAGCAGACCCCTGACAGGGGGCGACAATCAGCCCCAGCATTTT. Translating it yields CASRPLTGGDNQPQHF.

The chain employs TRBV7-6 and TRBJ1-1; D is unresolved. The CDR3 totals 16 residues. Germline CDR1 and CDR2: SGHVS and FNYEAQ. The V end was cut by 3 bases, the J end by 5 bases, with 19 bases between. The CDR3 protein is CASSLDFPPKWTEAFF. In nucleotides, the CDR3 is TGTGCCAGCAGCTTGGACTTCCCACCCAAGTGGACTGAAGCTTTCTTT.

V is TRBV6-2 or TRBV6-3 and J is TRBJ1-1; D is perhaps TRBD1 (5 bases). Germline-derived CDR1 and CDR2 are MNHEY and SVGEGT. This CDR3 has 14 residues. V was clipped by 0 bases and J by 5 bases, with 10 bases between them. The CDR3 protein is CASSYSVGVTEAFF. The CDR3 nucleotides read TGTGCCAGCAGTTACTCGGTAGGGGTAACTGAAGCTTTCTTT.

This clonotype was recorded at least ten times. The chain carries TRBV6-5 and TRBJ2-5; 7 nucleotides align to TRBD2. CDR1 is MNHEY, CDR2 SVGAGI, per germline. Losses at the gene ends were 0 bases for V and 6 bases for J; bases not matched to a gene: 10. CDR3 length: 16 amino acids. In DNA, the CDR3 is TGTGCCAGCAGTTACTCGTCCAGCGGGATTGGACAGACCCAGTACTTC. This codes for CASSYSSSGIGQTQYF.

As regards this clonotype: A single base separates this from a much larger clone, so it may be a read error. The chain joins TRBV6-2 or TRBV6-3 to TRBJ1-2; D ambiguous. CDR3 length: 14 amino acids. V was clipped by 5 bases and J by 8 bases, with 18 bases between them. Germline V lookup: CDR1 MNHEY, CDR2 SVGEGT. CDR3 DNA sequence: TGTGCCAGCAGTACAGCCTTCAGGATCATAGGCTACACCTTC. Translated, it gives CASSTAFRIIGYTF.

This chain joins TRBV30 and TRBJ1-5; D is perhaps TRBD1 (5 bases). The CDR3 loop spans 15 amino acids. The germline CDR1 and CDR2 sequences are GTSNPN and SVGIG (reference sequence). V was cut by 2 bases and J by 2 bases, with 13 bases left in between. CDR3 sequence (DNA): TGTGCCTGGAGTAGTGCGGGGGGAGGCAATCAGCCCCAGCATTTT. It is translated as CAWSSAGGGNQPQHF.

About this clonotype itself: A much larger clonotype is one base distant, so this may be a read error. The chain uses TRBV30 and TRBJ2-7, with D tentatively TRBD1 (5 bases). This CDR3 contains 11 residues. Germline V gives CDR1 GTSNPN, CDR2 SVGIG (reference sequence). CDR3 sequence (DNA): TGTGCCAGGAGTGGGGCAGGCGAGCAGTACTTC. This gives the protein CARSGAGEQYF.

This clonotype was picked up many times. The chain joins TRBV7-2 to TRBJ2-1; D perhaps matches TRBD2 (6 bases). The V gene's germline CDR1 is SGHTA and CDR2 FQGNSA. V was cut by 1 base and J by 6 bases, with 16 bases left in between. The CDR3 runs to 16 residues. CDR3 protein: CASSLDRTGLFNEQFF. Here the CDR3 DNA reads TGTGCCAGCAGCTTAGATAGAACGGGACTTTTCAATGAGCAGTTCTTC.

This clonotype was seen a few times. V is TRBV30 and J is TRBJ2-2, with 8 bases identical to TRBD2. J was trimmed by 5 bases and V by 3 bases; bases with no gene match: 17. This CDR3 contains 18 residues. Germline V gives CDR1 GTSNPN, CDR2 SVGIG (reference sequence). DNA of the CDR3: TGTGCCTGGAGAGGATCTGGGCCGGGACTAGTGTCAACCGGGGAGCTGTTTTTT. Protein sequence: CAWRGSGPGLVSTGELFF. Drawing the rest from reference TRBV30 and TRBJ2-2, the complete variable domain is SQTIHQWPATLVQPVGSPLSLECTVEGTSNPNLYWYRQAAGRGLQLLFYSVGIGQISSEVPQNLSASRPQDRQFILSSKKLLLSDSGFYLCAWRGSGPGLVSTGELFFGEGSRLTVL.

Regarding this clonotype: The conserved closing phenylalanine or tryptophan is absent in this CDR3, likely reflecting a read error. The chain uses TRBV9 and TRBJ2-3; TRBD2 matches 8 bases. J was trimmed by 6 bases and V by 5 bases; bases with no gene match: 11. The CDR3 has 15 amino acids. Germline lookup yields CDR1 SGDLS and CDR2 YYNGEE. CDR3 DNA sequence: TGTGCCAGCAGTCCAGCGGGAGAAGGGGCGGATACGCAGTATTCT. Translated, it gives CASSPAGEGADTQYS.

Comment on this clonotype: A read error may explain this, as a much larger clone is one base away. The rearrangement uses TRBV4-2 and TRBJ2-7, with unresolved D. The length of the CDR3 is 14 residues. Germline lookup yields CDR1 LGHNA and CDR2 YNFKEQ. The CDR3 loop reads CAGSQVGTDYEQYF. The CDR3 coding sequence is TGTGCCGGCAGCCAAGTTGGCACGGACTACGAGCAGTACTTC.

At least ten counts were recorded for this clonotype. This CDR3 reads CASSLSFSFGTDTQYF. CDR3 in DNA: TGCGCCAGCAGCTTGAGTTTCAGTTTTGGCACAGATACGCAGTATTTT. This chain connects TRBV5-1 to TRBJ2-3; D is ambiguous. V was clipped by 1 base and J by 1 base, with 13 bases between them. CDR3 length equals 16 residues. Germline values: CDR1 SGHRS, CDR2 YFSETQ.

In its sample, this clonotype was seen a few times. The chain recombines TRBV19 with TRBJ2-1; D unresolved. Germline V lookup: CDR1 LNHDA, CDR2 SQIVND (reference sequence). CDR3 length: 16 amino acids. Trimming removed 5 bases from V and 0 bases from J, with 14 bases in between. The CDR3 sequence is CASSPTPVPSYNEQFF. The CDR3 bases are TGTGCCAGTAGTCCCACGCCGGTACCCTCCTACAATGAGCAGTTCTTC.

Comments on this clonotype: A much larger clone differs by one base, so this may be a read error. The chain uses TRBV28 and TRBJ2-7, with 9 bases aligning to TRBD1. The ends lost 6 bases at V and 5 bases at J; junction bases unmatched: 14. The germline V gene has CDR1 MDHEN and CDR2 SYDVKM. CDR3 length: 16 residues. CDR3 region: CASSPLPGTGIDEQYF. CDR3 DNA sequence: TGTGCCAGCAGCCCATTGCCCGGGACAGGGATCGACGAGCAGTACTTC.

This chain connects TRBV19 to TRBJ1-5; TRBD1 might be the D (5 bases). The CDR3 spans 15 residues. CDR1 and CDR2 (germline): LNHDA, SQIVND (reference sequence). Trimming pared 5 bases from V and 0 bases from J, leaving 11 bases between. The CDR3 bases are TGTGCCAGTAGTGGCGGGGCCCGTAGCAATCAGCCCCAGCATTTT. Residues: CASSGGARSNQPQHF.

This clonotype came up a few times. The chain is built from TRBV2 and TRBJ1-2; D gene unclear. In germline, CDR1 is SNHLY, CDR2 FYNNEI. The CDR3 extends over 14 amino acids. Trimming cost V 0 bases and J 8 bases, with 13 bases left between them. The CDR3 reads CASSEADGSPGYTF. The CDR3 coding sequence is TGTGCCAGCAGTGAAGCGGATGGGTCCCCGGGCTACACCTTC.

This clonotype appeared a few times. A much more abundant neighbour one base away suggests this may be a read error. The CDR3 carries no conserved terminal phenylalanine or tryptophan, so it likely arises from a read error. This chain uses TRBV28 with TRBJ2-3; 9 nucleotides line up with TRBD2. Germline CDR1 MDHEN, CDR2 SYDVKM. The CDR3 consists of 15 residues. The trim removed 10 bases at V and 0 bases at J, leaving 8 bases unmatched. CDR3 in amino acids: CATSAGTSSTDTQYL. CDR3 DNA: TGTGCCACCTCGGCCGGGACTAGCAGCACAGATACGCAGTATCTT.

This clonotype was recorded at least ten times. The J gene is TRBJ2-7, the V gene TRBV6-5, with D perhaps TRBD1 or TRBD2 (5 bases each). V lost 6 bases and J lost 7, with 10 bases in between. The CDR3 has 11 residues. Germline V CDR1 and CDR2: MNHEY, SVGAGI. CDR3 bases: TGTGCCAGCAGCGGGACCGGGGAGCAGTACTTC. As protein: CASSGTGEQYF.

Many counts were recorded for this clonotype. The chain employs TRBV5-4 and TRBJ2-3, with 12 nucleotides matching TRBD2. V gave up 0 bases and J gave up 7 bases; unmatched junction bases: 15. This CDR3 has 19 residues. The V gene's germline CDR1 is SGHNT and CDR2 YYREEE (reference sequence). CDR3 protein: CASSLELAGGVDYFNTQYF. The CDR3 nucleotides are TGTGCCAGCAGCTTGGAACTAGCGGGGGGTGTGGATTATTTTAATACGCAGTATTTT.

For this clonotype: A read error may account for a junction end that differs from germline. V and J are TRBV27 and TRBJ2-6; perhaps D is TRBD1 or TRBD2 (6 bases each). Germline V gene sequence: CDR1 MNHEY, CDR2 SMNVEV (reference sequence). The CDR3 extends over 16 amino acids. The DNA for the CDR3 is TGTGCCAGCAGTTTGACGGGGGCGCGTGGGGCCAACGCCCTGACTTTC. This encodes CASSLTGARGANALTF.

This clonotype was picked up many times. The chain has TRBV27 and TRBJ2-7; the match to TRBD1 covers 7 bases. V trimming: 5 bases; J trimming: 3 bases; junction bases outside the gene matches: 4. CDR1 and CDR2 from the germline V gene are MNHEY and SMNVEV (reference sequence). This CDR3 comprises 13 residues. The CDR3 sequence is CASSPRTGYEQYF. The CDR3 nucleotides read TGTGCCAGCAGTCCCCGGACAGGCTACGAGCAGTACTTC.

Note on this clonotype: This may be a read error, as it is one base from a much larger clone. The chain recombines TRBV29-1 with TRBJ2-1; 13 bases agree with TRBD2. The CDR3 is 16 residues long. Germline values: CDR1 SQVTM, CDR2 ANQGSEA. Here the CDR3 reads CSFRKAGLAGYSEQFF. The CDR3 nucleotides read TGCAGCTTCAGAAAGGCGGGACTAGCGGGGTACAGTGAGCAGTTCTTC.

Turning to this clonotype: This may stem from a read error, because a much larger clone lies one nucleotide away. CDR3 nucleotide sequence: TGTGCCTGCAGCTCACGAATGGAGACCCAGTACTTC. Translation gives CACSSRMETQYF. This chain connects TRBV6-5 to TRBJ2-5; D is unresolved. Germline loops: CDR1 MNHEY, CDR2 SVGAGI. This CDR3 has 12 amino acids.

This clonotype was detected many times. V and J are TRBV5-6 and TRBJ2-7; D call uncertain. Germline CDR1 is SGHDT and CDR2 is YYEEEE. The CDR3 contains 14 residues. V lost 1 base, J lost 5 bases, and 13 bases lay in between. CDR3 DNA: TGTGCCAGCAGCTTGTCCAGGTCTTGGGACGAGCAGTACTTC. This sequence encodes CASSLSRSWDEQYF.

The CDR3 here is CSARDSLAGGTNTGELFF. CDR3 sequence (DNA): TGCAGTGCTAGAGATAGCCTAGCGGGGGGGACGAACACCGGGGAGCTGTTTTTT. J is TRBJ2-2 and V is TRBV20-1; 12 bases are a match to TRBD2. The junction had 5 bases not matched to a gene; V was cut back by 0 bases and J by 0 bases. The germline V gene has CDR1 DFQATT and CDR2 SNEGSKA (reference sequence). The CDR3 loop spans 18 amino acids.